Shown below are 5 T cell receptor beta chains from a single sample sequenced in a study of patients and donors after allogeneic stem cell transplantation. A single record per CDR3 protein comes from TCRdb applying MiXCR to the RT-PCR reads. The table lists 200,000 to 250,000 distinct CDR3 sequences, around an eighth of them singletons. The sequenced sample consisted of blood, either unsorted or a sorted T cell fraction (not recorded which). These receptors came from a human donor who was either an allogeneic HSCT recipient or a stem cell or donor lymphocyte infusion donor (not recorded which). It is not recorded whose cells these are; they may come from a transplant donor.

The chain links TRBV25-1 to TRBJ2-1; 8 bases match TRBD1. The CDR3 has 16 amino acids. CDR1 MGHDK and CDR2 SYGVNS come from the germline V gene. J lost 7 bases, V lost 4 bases, and 12 bases had no gene match. CDR3 residues: CASSGAFVTGENEQFF. DNA for the CDR3: TGTGCCAGCAGTGGAGCCTTTGTGACAGGGGAAAATGAGCAGTTCTTC.

The chain recombines TRBV6-2 or TRBV6-3 with TRBJ1-1, with a possible D match to TRBD1 (5 bases). Trimming took off 6 bases at V and 0 bases at J, with 20 bases between the two ends. Germline assignment: CDR1 MNHEY and CDR2 SVGEGT. The CDR3 has 17 amino acids. DNA for the CDR3: TGTGCCAGCAGGCCAAAAGGGGTCGGTACTATGAACACTGAAGCTTTCTTT. Protein product: CASRPKGVGTMNTEAFF.

This clonotype has a count of ten or more. The chain recombines TRBV12-3 or TRBV12-4 with TRBJ1-2; D is unclear. The CDR3 length is 14 residues. V was cut by 8 bases and J by 0 bases, with 13 bases left in between. CDR3 sequence (DNA): TGTGCCAGCCGCCCATCCATAGCTAACTATGGCTACACCTTC. Its translation: CASRPSIANYGYTF.

This clonotype occurred a few times. This chain uses TRBV19 with TRBJ2-1; TRBD1 is a possible D gene (6 bases). V gave up 3 bases and J gave up 7 bases, with 19 bases separating them. In germline, CDR1 is LNHDA, CDR2 SQIVND (reference sequence). This CDR3 spans 16 amino acids. The CDR3 here is CASSMPTGSLRNEQFF. The CDR3 DNA follows: TGTGCCAGTAGTATGCCTACAGGGAGCCTCCGGAATGAGCAGTTCTTC.

In this sample, this clonotype turned up many times. This chain uses TRBV6-1 with TRBJ2-5; D is possibly TRBD2 (5 bases). Germline CDR1 is MNHNS and CDR2 is SASEGT. The CDR3 is 16 residues long. Trimming shortened V by 0 bases and J by 1 base, and 12 bases separated the two germline ends. The CDR3 region has the DNA TGTGCCAGCAGTGAAGCTGGCGGACTCCTCCAAGAGACCCAGTACTTC. It encodes CASSEAGGLLQETQYF.